A selection of T cell receptor beta chains follows, all from one sample in a study of blood T cell repertoires in COVID-19. Some clones are missing from TCRdb's copy, which holds only in-frame ones; the method was immunoSEQ multiplex PCR. The sample lists over 200,000 clones, around 90% occurring once. Sequencing was performed on PBMCs or T cells enriched from blood (not recorded which). These TCRs come from a man younger than 40 who had recovered from COVID-19. The CDR3 runs from the conserved cysteine through the conserved F or W. The order of the fields is CDR3 DNA, CDR3 protein, J gene, V gene, CDR3 length, clone size, D gene. The D gene is left open where the match is weak. Only part of the rows carry a size: once, few, many, or a class if the clone is expanded.

TGTGCCAGTAGTAGAACCTTAGCGGGACACACAGATACGCAGTATTTT	CASSRTLAGHTDTQYF	TRBJ2-3	TRBV19	16	NA	TRBD2
TGTGCCAGCAGTTTAAGCGGGGGGGGCCCCTACGAGCAGTACTTC	CASSLSGGGPYEQYF	TRBJ2-7	TRBV9	15	NA	TRBD2
TGCGCCAGCAGCCAGCCGGGACAGATCTATGGCTACACCTTC	CASSQPGQIYGYTF	TRBJ1-2	TRBV4-3	14	few	TRBD1
TGTGCCAGCAGTGAAAGGGAGGGAGCTGGGGCCAACGTCCTGACTTTC	CASSEREGAGANVLTF	TRBJ2-6	TRBV2	16	NA	TRBD2
TGCAGTGCTGTACAGGGGTCGGTGACCTTC	CSAVQGSVTF	TRBJ1-2	TRBV20-1	10	NA	TRBD1
TGTGCCAGCAGCCGGGACTATATAAACACCGGGGAGCTGTTTTTT	CASSRDYINTGELFF	TRBJ2-2	TRBV5-6	15	few	TRBD2
TGTGCCACCAGTGACACAGGGGAAGGAGGCCAGCCCCAGCATTTT	CATSDTGEGGQPQHF	TRBJ1-5	TRBV24-1	15	NA	TRBD1
TGCGCCAGCAGCCCCGGGGACAGCGGGGGGCCGCGTGGCGGGGAGCTGTTTTTT	CASSPGDSGGPRGGELFF	TRBJ2-2	TRBV5-1	18	once	TRBD2
TGTGCCAGCTCACAGGACAGGGGGCTACACCAGCCCCAGCATTTT	CASSQDRGLHQPQHF	TRBJ1-5	TRBV18	15	NA	TRBD1
TGTGCCAGCAGCCTCAGGGTCCAGGGGACTGAAGCTTTCTTT	CASSLRVQGTEAFF	TRBJ1-1	TRBV7-9	14	NA	NA
TGTGCCAGCAGTGAGGTAGCGGGGGGAACAGATACGCAGTATTTT	CASSEVAGGTDTQYF	TRBJ2-3	TRBV6-4	15	many	TRBD2
TGTGCCAGCAGCCAGAGCGGGGGGACCAAAAACATTCAGTACTTC	CASSQSGGTKNIQYF	TRBJ2-4	TRBV6-5	15	few	TRBD2
TGTGCCAGCAGTACTACCTGGGTCAATGAGCAGTTCTTC	CASSTTWVNEQFF	TRBJ2-1	TRBV6-2/TRBV6-3	13	NA	NA
TGTGCCAGCAGCGTAGACATCTATAATTCACCCCTCCACTTT	CASSVDIYNSPLHF	TRBJ1-6	TRBV9	14	NA	NA
TGTGCCAGCAGACGTGGGACAGGTCTTGGAGCTTTCTTT	CASRRGTGLGAFF	TRBJ1-1	TRBV5-8	13	NA	TRBD1
TGTGCCAGCAGTTTAGGGGCAATCCTCAACGGTTCACCCCTCCACTTT	CASSLGAILNGSPLHF	TRBJ1-6	TRBV28	16	NA	NA
TGTGCCAGCAGCGGCGCAGGGGTTCGTAGAGCTTTCTTT	CASSGAGVRRAFF	TRBJ1-1	TRBV28	13	NA	NA
TGTGCCTCTCGAGACGGGATTGGGTCACCCCTCCACTTT	CASRDGIGSPLHF	TRBJ1-6	TRBV19	13	NA	NA
TGTGCCAGCAGCTTAATCGGGGATACGCAGTATTTT	CASSLIGDTQYF	TRBJ2-3	TRBV11-2	12	NA	NA
TGTGCCAGCAGCTTAGCGCGGGGGGGAAACACTGAAGCTTTCTTT	CASSLARGGNTEAFF	TRBJ1-1	TRBV7-9	15	NA	NA
TGCGCCACATCGCGGGGGGAGCGGGAGGGCCGGAATGAGCAGTTCTTC	CATSRGEREGRNEQFF	TRBJ2-1	TRBV4-1	16	NA	TRBD2
TGTGCCTGGAGTGCGGGCTCTGGAAACACCATATATTTT	CAWSAGSGNTIYF	TRBJ1-3	TRBV30	13	NA	NA
TGCGCCAGCAGCTTGGCCCCGACAGGAAATACTGAAGCTTTCTTT	CASSLAPTGNTEAFF	TRBJ1-1	TRBV5-1	15	NA	NA
TGTGCCAGCAGCCTACGTCCCGGGACAGGGGGCGGGTACTATGGCTACACCTTC	CASSLRPGTGGGYYGYTF	TRBJ1-2	TRBV7-8	18	NA	TRBD1
TGTGCCAGTAGTAGAGACAGAGGGGGCTACACCTTC	CASSRDRGGYTF	TRBJ1-2	TRBV19	12	NA	NA
TGTGCCAGTACCCAGGGCTCCACAAAAAACATTCAGTACTTC	CASTQGSTKNIQYF	TRBJ2-4	TRBV19	14	few	NA
TGTGCCAGCAGTCTCCCCCTCTCAGGGGTAACCTACGAGCAGTACTTC	CASSLPLSGVTYEQYF	TRBJ2-7	TRBV28	16	NA	NA
TGTGCCAGCAGTTCGGGACAGGGGAGCACTGAAGCTTTCTTT	CASSSGQGSTEAFF	TRBJ1-1	TRBV27	14	NA	TRBD1
TGTGCCAGCAGCTTGGCAGGGGGACGGGAGACCCAGTACTTC	CASSLAGGRETQYF	TRBJ2-5	TRBV7-9	14	NA	TRBD1
TGTGCCAGCAGTGAGAGGGAGACCCAGTACTTC	CASSERETQYF	TRBJ2-5	TRBV2	11	NA	NA
TGTGCCAGCAGCAAATTGAGCGGGACTCGGAGTGAGCAGTTCTTC	CASSKLSGTRSEQFF	TRBJ2-1	TRBV21-1	15	NA	NA
TGTGCCAGCGGAGTTATCGGCGAGCAGTACTTC	CASGVIGEQYF	TRBJ2-7	TRBV11-2	11	NA	NA
TGTGCCAGCAGCCCCGGACTAGCGGGGGGATCTACCGAGCAGTACTTC	CASSPGLAGGSTEQYF	TRBJ2-7	TRBV11-3	16	once	TRBD2
TGTGCCAGCAGCATTAAACGGGACACGTCCTCCTACGAGCAGTACTTC	CASSIKRDTSSYEQYF	TRBJ2-7	TRBV21-1	16	NA	NA
TGTGCCAGCAGTTCCGGGACAGCTAATAATTCACCCCTCCACTTT	CASSSGTANNSPLHF	TRBJ1-6	TRBV2	15	once	TRBD1
TGCGCCAGCAGCCACGGGACTCTCCAAAACTATGGCTACACCTTC	CASSHGTLQNYGYTF	TRBJ1-2	TRBV4-1	15	NA	NA
TGTGCCAGTAGTAAAGACAGCGGGGAGCTGTTTTTT	CASSKDSGELFF	TRBJ2-2	TRBV19	12	NA	NA
TGTGCCAGCAGCTCCGGGGGAGCAGGGAACAATGAGCAGTTCTTC	CASSSGGAGNNEQFF	TRBJ2-1	TRBV7-7	15	few	NA
TGCAGCGTTGATCGAGACAGGGGATCCAACTATGGCTACACCTTC	CSVDRDRGSNYGYTF	TRBJ1-2	TRBV29-1	15	NA	TRBD1
TGTGCCGGCAACGGGGAAAAGGGCTACACCTTC	CAGNGEKGYTF	TRBJ1-2	TRBV19	11	NA	NA
TGTGCCAGCTCAGGCGCCCGGGGTAGCACCGGGGAGCTGTTTTTT	CASSGARGSTGELFF	TRBJ2-2	TRBV18	15	NA	NA
TGTGCTAGTGGTTGGACTAGCGGGAGGGCCAATGAGCAGTTCTTC	CASGWTSGRANEQFF	TRBJ2-1	TRBV12-5	15	few	TRBD2
TGTGCCAGCAGTTCTCCGGGACAGGGTTGGCTCTTC	CASSSPGQGWLF	TRBJ2-1	TRBV12-3/TRBV12-4	12	NA	TRBD1
TGCAGCGCATCGCAGGGTAGGGATGGCTACACCTTC	CSASQGRDGYTF	TRBJ1-2	TRBV29-1	12	NA	NA
TGTGCCAGCAGCAGGGTCGAGGGGAACACTGAAGCTTTCTTT	CASSRVEGNTEAFF	TRBJ1-1	TRBV7-9	14	NA	NA
TGTGCCAGCTCACCTAGGGACAGGGGCTTACCCGGGGCCAACGTCCTGACTTTC	CASSPRDRGLPGANVLTF	TRBJ2-6	TRBV18	18	NA	TRBD1
TGTGCCACCAGTGATAACAGGGATCAGCCCCAGCATTTT	CATSDNRDQPQHF	TRBJ1-5	TRBV24-1	13	NA	NA
TGTGCCAGCAGTTTACACAGAACGAACACTGAAGCTTTCTTT	CASSLHRTNTEAFF	TRBJ1-1	TRBV28	14	NA	NA
TGTGCCACCAGTGCGGGACAGGGGACTTCCCGCTCTGGAAACACCATATATTTT	CATSAGQGTSRSGNTIYF	TRBJ1-3	TRBV24-1	18	NA	TRBD1
TGTGCCATCAGGCTGGACTGGAATCAGCCCCAGCATTTT	CAIRLDWNQPQHF	TRBJ1-5	TRBV10-3	13	NA	NA
TGTGCCACCAGTGGGGTCGGGGGGGCCTACAATGAGCAGTTCTTC	CATSGVGGAYNEQFF	TRBJ2-1	TRBV24-1	15	NA	TRBD2
TGTGCCTCCCGACACTTCTCCTACGAGCAGTACTTC	CASRHFSYEQYF	TRBJ2-7	TRBV30	12	NA	NA
TGTGCCATCAGTGAGTCGGGGCCCCGTGATAACAATGAGCAGTTCTTC	CAISESGPRDNNEQFF	TRBJ2-1	TRBV10-3	16	NA	NA